This entry is about one TCR beta chain. Many counts were recorded for this clonotype. Its antigen is still unknown. Base qualities are not recorded, but no much larger clone differs from it by a single base. This specimen belongs to a study of glioma-infiltrating T cells (dated by TCRdb to between 2015 and 2016). Context from the whole study: TCR alpha- and beta-chain repertoires were sequenced from glioma tissue, non-neoplastic brain tissue and matched peripheral blood mononuclear cells. To measure divergence between tissue and blood T-cell populations, each tissue-infiltrating repertoire was compared with the peripheral blood repertoire of the same patient. Three low-grade glioma patients, several primary glioblastoma patients, and three non-glioma patients who contributed non-neoplastic brain tissue made up the paired cohort.

TCR alpha and beta CDR3 regions were amplified with the iRepertoire nested amplicon-rescue multiplex PCR (arm-PCR) platform from RNA. The input for one-step reverse transcription and amplification was about 100-450 ng of either tissue mRNA or PBMC total RNA. Following bead purification, Illumina adapters were added by a secondary multiplex PCR, and libraries between 200 and 400 bp were gel-purified. Internal 6-nucleotide barcodes were carried by the libraries and were used for demultiplexing. The libraries were sequenced on an Illumina MiSeq using 2x220 or 2x250 nucleotide paired-end reads. Processing in the source paper ran as follows. Paired reads were merged using FLASH 1.2.11 and aligned with BWA-MEM to the GRCh37 human genome, and TRA and TRB reads were then extracted. V and J assignment used an IMGT-derived reference of cassette sequences and CDR3 motifs that included pseudogenes. Reads were translated in three frames, and productive CDR3s were defined as those with a C...FGXG motif and no stop codons. Unique combinations of V-J cassette pair and CDR3 amino acid sequence were defined as clonotypes. Reads were filtered by Hamming distance, with the threshold set by the sequence error rate of each sample in mapped regions. Starting from the raw public reads, TCRdb applied fastp trimming at Q25, assembled clones with MiXCR and retained in-frame beta chains. All rows with the same CDR3 protein become a single entry with the most common DNA and genes. TCRdb, rather than the study authors, made the V and J calls. The table for this sample lists about 94,000 distinct CDR3 sequences; roughly 23% of them were counted only once. The ten largest clones take up approximately 6.7% of the sample.

Results and caveats for the whole study, not just this receptor: Small numbers underpinned the group comparisons: under ten glioblastoma patients, three low-grade glioma patients and three non-neoplastic patients. VJ-independent divergence between tissue and blood was lower than expected in non-neoplastic patients but higher than expected in all gliomas, particularly low-grade gliomas. Tissue and blood shared very few CDR3 sequences, a result attributed to high CDR3 diversity and limited sampling.

This TCR was sampled from a human donor with low-grade glioma or glioblastoma, undergoing nonglioma brain surgery, or in good health (not recorded which). Sequencing used glioma tissue, nonneoplastic brain tissue, or PBMCs (not recorded which).

This receptor has the CDR3 CASSQSGWIIDSYEQYF. The DNA sequence is as follows: TGTGCCAGCAGCCAATCCGGTTGGATTATCGACTCCTACGAGCAGTACTTC. Rearrangement joined TRBV7-8 to TRBJ2-7; the D gene assignment is ambiguous. Including cysteine and phenylalanine, the CDR3 has 17 amino acids. Only the CDR3 region is kept as DNA, spanning 51 bases read in frame from base 1. Taken from the germline V gene, the CDR1 and CDR2 loops are SGHVS and FQNEAQ. V gives up 5 bases and J gives up 0 bases, and the segment between their germline ends measures 20 bases.